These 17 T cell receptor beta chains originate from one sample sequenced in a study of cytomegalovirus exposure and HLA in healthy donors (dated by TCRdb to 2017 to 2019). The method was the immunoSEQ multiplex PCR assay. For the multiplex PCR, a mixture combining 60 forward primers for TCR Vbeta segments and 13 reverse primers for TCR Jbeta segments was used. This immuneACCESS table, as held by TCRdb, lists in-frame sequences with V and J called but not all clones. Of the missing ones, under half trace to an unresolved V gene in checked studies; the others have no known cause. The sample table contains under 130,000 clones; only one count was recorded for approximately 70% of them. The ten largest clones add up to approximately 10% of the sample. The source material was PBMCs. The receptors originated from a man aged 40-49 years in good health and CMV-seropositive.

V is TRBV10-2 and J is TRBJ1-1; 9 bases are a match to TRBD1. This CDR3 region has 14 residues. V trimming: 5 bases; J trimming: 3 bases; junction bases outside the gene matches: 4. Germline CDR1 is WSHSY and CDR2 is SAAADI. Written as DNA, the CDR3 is TGCGCCAGCAGTTACAGGGGGCAGGACACTGAAGCTTTCTTT. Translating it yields CASSYRGQDTEAFF.

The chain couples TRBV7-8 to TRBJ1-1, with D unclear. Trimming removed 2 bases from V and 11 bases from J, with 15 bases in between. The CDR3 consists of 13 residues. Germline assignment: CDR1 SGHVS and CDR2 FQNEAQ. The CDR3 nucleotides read TGTGCCAGCAGCTTAATCGCGGTGGAGTCGGCTTTCTTT. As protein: CASSLIAVESAFF.

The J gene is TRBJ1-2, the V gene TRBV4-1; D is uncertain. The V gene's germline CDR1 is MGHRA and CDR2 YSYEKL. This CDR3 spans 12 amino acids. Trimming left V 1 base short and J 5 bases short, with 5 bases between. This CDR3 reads CASSQASYGYTF. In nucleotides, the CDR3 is TGCGCCAGCAGCCAAGCGAGTTATGGCTACACCTTC.

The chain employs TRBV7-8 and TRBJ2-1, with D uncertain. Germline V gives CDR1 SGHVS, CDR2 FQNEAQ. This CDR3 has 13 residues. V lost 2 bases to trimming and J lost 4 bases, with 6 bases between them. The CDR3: CASSLIRYNEQFF. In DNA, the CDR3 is TGTGCCAGCAGCTTAATTAGATACAATGAGCAGTTCTTC.

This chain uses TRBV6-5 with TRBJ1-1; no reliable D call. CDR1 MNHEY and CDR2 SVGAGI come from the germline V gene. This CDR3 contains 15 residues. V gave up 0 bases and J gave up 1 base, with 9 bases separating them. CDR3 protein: CASSYSIFGNTEAFF. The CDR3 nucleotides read TGTGCCAGCAGTTACTCGATTTTCGGGAACACTGAAGCTTTCTTT.

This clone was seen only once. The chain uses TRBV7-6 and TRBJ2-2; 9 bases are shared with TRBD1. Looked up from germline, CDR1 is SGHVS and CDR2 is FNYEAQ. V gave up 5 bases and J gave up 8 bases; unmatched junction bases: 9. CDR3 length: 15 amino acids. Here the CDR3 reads CASSQIQGARGELFF. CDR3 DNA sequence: TGTGCCAGCAGCCAAATACAGGGGGCGCGTGGGGAGCTGTTTTTT.

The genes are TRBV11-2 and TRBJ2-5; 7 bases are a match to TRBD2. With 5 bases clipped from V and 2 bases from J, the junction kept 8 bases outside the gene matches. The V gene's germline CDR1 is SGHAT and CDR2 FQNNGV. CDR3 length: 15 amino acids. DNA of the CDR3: TGTGCCAGCAGCCATTTCCGGCGGGGGCAAGAGACCCAGTACTTC. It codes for CASSHFRRGQETQYF. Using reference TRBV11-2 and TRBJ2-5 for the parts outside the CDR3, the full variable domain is EAGVAQSPRYKIIEKRQSVAFWCNPISGHATLYWYQQILGQGPKLLIQFQNNGVVDDSQLPKDRFSAERLKGVDSTLKIQPAKLEDSAVYLCASSHFRRGQETQYFGPGTRLLVL.

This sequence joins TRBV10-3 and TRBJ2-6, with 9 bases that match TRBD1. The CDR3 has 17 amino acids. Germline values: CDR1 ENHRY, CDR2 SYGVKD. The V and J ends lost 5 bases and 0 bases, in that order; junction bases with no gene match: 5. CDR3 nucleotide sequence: TGTGCCATCAGTCAACAGGGGGCTTACTCTGGGGCCAACGTCCTGACTTTC. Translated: CAISQQGAYSGANVLTF.

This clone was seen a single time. Written as DNA, the CDR3 is TGTGGGGACTCAGATACGCAGTATTTT. It yields the protein CGDSDTQYF. The J gene is TRBJ2-3, the V gene TRBV7-9; a possible D gene is TRBD2 (6 bases). CDR3 size: 9 residues. CDR1 SEHNR and CDR2 FQNEAQ come from the germline V gene (reference sequence). The variable domain in full, completed from reference TRBV7-9 and TRBJ2-3, reads DTGVSQNPRHKITKRGQNVTFRCDPISEHNRLYWYRQTLGQGPEFLTYFQNEAQLEKSRLLSDRFSAERPKGSFSTLEIQRTEQGDSAMYLCGDSDTQYFGPGTRLTVL.

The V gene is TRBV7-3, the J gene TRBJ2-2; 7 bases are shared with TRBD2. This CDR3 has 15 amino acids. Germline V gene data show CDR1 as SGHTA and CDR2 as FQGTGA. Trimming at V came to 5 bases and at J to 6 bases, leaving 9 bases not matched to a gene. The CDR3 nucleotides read TGTGCCAGCAGCCCAGACACTAGCGCCGCCGGGGAGCTGTTTTTT. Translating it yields CASSPDTSAAGELFF.

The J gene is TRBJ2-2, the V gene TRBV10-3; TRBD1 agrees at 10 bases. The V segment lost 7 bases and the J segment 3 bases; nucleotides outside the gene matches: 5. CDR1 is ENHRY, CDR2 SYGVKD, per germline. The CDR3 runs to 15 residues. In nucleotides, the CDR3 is TGTGCCATCACCCGGGACAGGGGTGACACCGGGGAGCTGTTTTTT. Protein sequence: CAITRDRGDTGELFF.

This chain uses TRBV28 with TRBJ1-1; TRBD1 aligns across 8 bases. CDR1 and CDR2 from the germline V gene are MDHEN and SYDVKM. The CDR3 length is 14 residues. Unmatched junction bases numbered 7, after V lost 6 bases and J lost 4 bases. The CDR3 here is CASSRRGLGTEAFF. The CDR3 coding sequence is TGTGCCAGCAGCCGCAGGGGGCTCGGCACTGAAGCTTTCTTT.

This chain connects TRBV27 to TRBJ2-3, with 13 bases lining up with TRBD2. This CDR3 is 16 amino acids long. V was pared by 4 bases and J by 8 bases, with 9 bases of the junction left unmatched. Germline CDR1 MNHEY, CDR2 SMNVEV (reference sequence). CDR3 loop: CASSWTSGGTTGTQYF. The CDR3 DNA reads TGTGCCAGCAGTTGGACTAGCGGGGGAACCACGGGTACGCAGTATTTT.

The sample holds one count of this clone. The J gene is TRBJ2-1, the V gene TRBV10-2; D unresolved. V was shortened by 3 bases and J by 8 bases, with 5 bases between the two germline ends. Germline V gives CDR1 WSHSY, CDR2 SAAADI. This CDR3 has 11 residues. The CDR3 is CASSDSHEQFF. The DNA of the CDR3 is TGCGCCAGCAGTGATAGTCATGAGCAGTTCTTC.

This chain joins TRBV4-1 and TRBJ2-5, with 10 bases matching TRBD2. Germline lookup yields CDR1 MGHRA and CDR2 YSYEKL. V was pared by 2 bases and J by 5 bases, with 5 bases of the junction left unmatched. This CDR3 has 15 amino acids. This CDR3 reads CASSQLAGVGETQYF. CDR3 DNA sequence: TGCGCCAGCAGCCAACTAGCGGGAGTAGGGGAGACCCAGTACTTC.

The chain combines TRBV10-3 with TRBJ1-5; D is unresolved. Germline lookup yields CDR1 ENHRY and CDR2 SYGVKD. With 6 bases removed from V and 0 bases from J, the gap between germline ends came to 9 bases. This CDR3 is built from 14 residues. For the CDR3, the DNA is TGTGCCATCAGCGAGACGGGTAGCAATCAGCCCCAGCATTTT. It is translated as CAISETGSNQPQHF.

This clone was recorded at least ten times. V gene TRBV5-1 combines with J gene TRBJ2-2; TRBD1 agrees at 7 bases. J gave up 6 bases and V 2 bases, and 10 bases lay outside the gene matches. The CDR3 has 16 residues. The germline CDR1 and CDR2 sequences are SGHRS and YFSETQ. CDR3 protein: CASSFELQGSPGELFF. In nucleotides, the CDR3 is TGCGCCAGCAGCTTTGAATTACAGGGGAGCCCCGGGGAGCTGTTTTTT.